This TCR beta chain derives from a study of T cell responses to AZD1222 COVID-19 vaccine. Worth noting for this clone: What it recognizes is unknown.

Profiling relied on immunoSEQ multiplex PCR, and the TCRdb table lists in-frame clones only, not all of them. The profile shows approximately 150,000 clones, 90% to 95% of them singletons. The germline V gene has CDR1 MRHNA and CDR2 SNTAGT. Trimming removed 4 bases from V and 1 base from J, with 16 bases in between. The CDR3 loop spans 16 amino acids. Overall study results and limits: Every sample of the repertoires postdated the peak T cell response. Donors, mostly white British, included more females; clonal diversity was possibly underestimated. Nearly half of spike-specific TCRs reportedly target variant regions that are unmutated in the B.1.351 and B.1.1.7 variants.

Sequenced material: peripheral blood, taken on day 0 of AZD1222 vaccination. The chain links TRBV6-4 to TRBJ1-1; TRBD1 might be the D (5 bases). This receptor was obtained from an adult in good health. CDR3 bases: TGTGCCAGCAGTGCCTCCCCATTAGGGGAGAACACTGAAGCTTTCTTT. It yields the protein CASSASPLGENTEAFF.